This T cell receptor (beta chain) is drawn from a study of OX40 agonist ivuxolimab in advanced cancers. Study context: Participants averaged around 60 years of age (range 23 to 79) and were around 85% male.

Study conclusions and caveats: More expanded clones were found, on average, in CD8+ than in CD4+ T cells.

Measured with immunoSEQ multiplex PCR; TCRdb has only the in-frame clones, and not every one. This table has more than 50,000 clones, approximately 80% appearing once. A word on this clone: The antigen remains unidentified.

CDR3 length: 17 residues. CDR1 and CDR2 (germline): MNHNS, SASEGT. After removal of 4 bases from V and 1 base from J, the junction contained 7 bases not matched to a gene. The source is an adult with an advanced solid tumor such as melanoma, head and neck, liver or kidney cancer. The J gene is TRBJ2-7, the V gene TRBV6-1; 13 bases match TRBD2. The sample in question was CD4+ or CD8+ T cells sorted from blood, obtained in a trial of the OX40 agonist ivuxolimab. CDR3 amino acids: CASSAGLAGTPSYEQYF. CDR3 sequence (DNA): TGTGCCAGCAGTGCGGGACTAGCGGGGACACCATCCTACGAGCAGTACTTC.